This TCR beta chain originates from a study of coeliac disease. General study points: Active celiac intraepithelial and lamina propria samples had lower TRB and TRG clonality than control samples. According to the authors, this method cannot detect gliadin-specific T cells in an unbiased way.

With respect to this clone: Its antigen is unidentified.

The table came from immunoSEQ multiplex PCR; TCRdb's copy has only in-frame clones and leaves some out. Seen here are 3,500 to 4,500 clones, approximately 71% observed once, and the top ten hold roughly 14%. The CDR3 extends over 13 amino acids. Germline V gives CDR1 SQVTM, CDR2 ANQGSEA. V was shortened by 2 bases and J by 0 bases, with 7 bases between the two germline ends. Sequenced material: intraepithelial lymphocytes from the gut. The V and J genes are TRBV29-1 and TRBJ2-5; no firm D call. The receptor was derived from a woman between 18 and 30 years old with active celiac disease. The CDR3 bases are TGCAGCGTTGAACTTAAAAACCAAGAGACCCAGTACTTC. Amino acid sequence: CSVELKNQETQYF.